These 29 T cell receptor beta chains share one sample of origin, sequenced in a study of T cell clusters in autoimmune cytopenias. TRB was amplified by touch-down multiplex PCR, primer pools A and B combined. Reanalyzing the multiplex PCR reads, TCRdb keeps one entry per CDR3 protein, without DNA. In all, the sample yields fewer than 7,000 distinct CDR3 sequences. TRB amplification used approximately 0.25 ug of peripheral blood genomic DNA. These data also formed part of another study, on T cell repertoires in aging, cancer and after chemotherapy.

The sample comprised peripheral blood. These TCRs come from a human donor in good health.

This sequence joins TRBV7-9 and TRBJ2-7. The CDR3 runs 14 residues. Germline CDR1 reads SEHNR; CDR2 reads FQNEAQ (reference sequence). The chain's CDR3 is CASSPSGRTYEQYF.

Measured by frequency, this clonotype is large. The rearrangement uses TRBV29-1 and TRBJ2-5; the TRBD2 assignment by TCRdb is unverifiable without DNA. Germline CDR1 is SQVTM and CDR2 is ANQGSEA. The length of the CDR3 is 14 residues. CDR3 loop: CSGSLAGGMETQYF. The variable domain in full, with the rest retrieved from reference TRBV29-1 and TRBJ2-5, is SAVISQKPSRDICQRGTSLTIQCQVDSQVTMMFWYRQQPGQSLTLIATANQGSEATYESGFVIDKFPISRPNLTFSTLTVSNMSPEDSSIYLCSGSLAGGMETQYFGPGTRLLVL.

The chain carries TRBV19 and TRBJ2-2; with no DNA, the TCRdb D assignment of TRBD2 cannot be verified. CDR1 and CDR2 (germline): LNHDA, SQIVND (reference sequence). The CDR3 is 16 amino acids. CDR3 residues: CASSIGLAGPVGELFF. Full variable domain (remainder filled in from reference TRBV19 and TRBJ2-2): DGGITQSPKYLFRKEGQNVTLSCEQNLNHDAMYWYRQDPGQGLRLIYYSQIVNDFQKGDIAEGYSVSREKKESFPLTVTSAQKNPTAFYLCASSIGLAGPVGELFFGEGSRLTVL.

The chain couples TRBV11-2 to TRBJ2-2. Germline V gives CDR1 SGHAT, CDR2 FQNNGV. The CDR3 length is 13 residues. CDR3 residues: CASTRTTVGELFF. The full variable domain, rest sourced from reference TRBV11-2 and TRBJ2-2, is EAGVAQSPRYKIIEKRQSVAFWCNPISGHATLYWYQQILGQGPKLLIQFQNNGVVDDSQLPKDRFSAERLKGVDSTLKIQPAKLEDSAVYLCASTRTTVGELFFGEGSRLTVL.

According to its frequency, this clonotype is medium-sized. The chain uses TRBV11-1 and TRBJ2-4; TCRdb gives TRBD1 as the D gene, but with no DNA this cannot be confirmed. CDR3 length equals 15 residues. In germline, CDR1 is SGHAT, CDR2 FQDESV (reference sequence). CDR3 sequence reads: CASSFLLDNKNIQYF.

V and J are TRBV6-5 and TRBJ2-5; as DNA is missing, the TRBD2 call by TCRdb cannot be tested. Germline V gene data show CDR1 as MNHEY and CDR2 as SVGAGI. The CDR3 consists of 18 residues. The CDR3 is CASSHSRGVPGGQETQYF.

This chain uses TRBV5-4 with TRBJ2-1; lacking DNA, the TRBD2 call made by TCRdb goes unchecked. The germline V gene encodes CDR1 SGHNT and CDR2 YYREEE (reference sequence). The CDR3 sequence is 13 residues long. The CDR3: CASSFPRGDEQFF.

This clonotype registers medium-sized (0.01 to 0.1%) by frequency. The J gene is TRBJ1-1, the V gene TRBV19. Germline V CDR1 and CDR2: LNHDA, SQIVND (reference sequence). The CDR3 covers 13 residues. CDR3 sequence reads: CASRARMNTEAFF.

This sequence joins TRBV5-1 and TRBJ2-5; TCRdb indicates TRBD2, and absent DNA this call remains unverified. Looked up from germline, CDR1 is SGHRS and CDR2 is YFSETQ. CDR3 length equals 17 residues. The chain's CDR3 is CASSLGASGRARETQYF. The variable domain in full, completed from reference TRBV5-1 and TRBJ2-5, reads KAGVTQTPRYLIKTRGQQVTLSCSPISGHRSVSWYQQTPGQGLQFLFEYFSETQRNKGNFPGRFSGRQFSNSRSEMNVSTLELGDSALYLCASSLGASGRARETQYFGPGTRLLVL.

This clonotype shows up as medium-sized by frequency. The chain carries TRBV11-1 and TRBJ2-3; TCRdb calls TRBD1, which cannot be checked without DNA. Germline CDR1 is SGHAT and CDR2 is FQDESV (reference sequence). The CDR3 is 15 residues long. The CDR3 sequence: CASSLARGGSDTQYF.

This rearrangement joins TRBV27 to TRBJ1-1. This CDR3 contains 15 residues. The germline V gene has CDR1 MNHEY and CDR2 SMNVEV (reference sequence). The CDR3 sequence: CASSSSTAMNTEAFF.

The J gene is TRBJ1-1, the V gene TRBV6-5. Germline CDR1 MNHEY, CDR2 SVGAGI. The length of the CDR3 is 15 residues. CDR3 loop: CASSLFGWKNTEAFF.

The V and J genes are TRBV14 and TRBJ2-2. CDR3 length: 13 amino acids. Per the germline V gene, CDR1 is SGHDN and CDR2 is FVKESK. This chain's CDR3 is CASSRVSGGELFF.

The chain joins TRBV7-2 to TRBJ1-4; checking the TCRdb D call of TRBD1 is not possible without DNA. Germline CDR1 and CDR2: SGHTA and FQGNSA. This CDR3 is 16 amino acids long. This chain's CDR3 is CASSYRTGATNEKLFF.

This clonotype registers medium-sized by frequency. The chain joins TRBV18 to TRBJ2-5. This CDR3 has 11 residues. CDR1 KGHSH and CDR2 LQKENI come from the germline V gene. This chain's CDR3 is CASSPGETQYF.

This clonotype is deemed medium-sized by its frequency. This sequence joins TRBV15 and TRBJ2-7. In germline, CDR1 is LNHNV, CDR2 YYDKDF (reference sequence). This CDR3 has 15 amino acids. The CDR3 loop reads CATSRGLVGSYEQYF.

The chain uses TRBV12-3 or TRBV12-4 and TRBJ2-7; checking the TCRdb D call of TRBD1 is not possible without DNA. The CDR3 spans 16 residues. This CDR3 is CASSFTLGVPSYEQYF.

The chain carries TRBV12-3 or TRBV12-4 and TRBJ2-1. The CDR3 is made up of 12 amino acids. CDR3: CASEGAYNEQFF.

This clonotype is medium-sized by frequency. V and J are TRBV6-6 and TRBJ2-5; TCRdb proposes TRBD1, but this gene call is untestable without DNA. The CDR3 is made up of 15 amino acids. Per germline, CDR1 MNHNY and CDR2 SVGAGI (reference sequence). This CDR3 reads CASSWAGQGRETQYF.

In terms of frequency, this clonotype is medium-sized (0.01 to 0.1%). The rearrangement joins TRBV6-5 to TRBJ2-7; the TCRdb D gene call, TRBD2, has no DNA to confirm it. CDR1 and CDR2 (germline): MNHEY, SVGAGI. The CDR3 is 16 residues long. This chain's CDR3 is CASSFGTSGKGDEQYF.

Its frequency marks this clonotype as large. The genes are TRBV6-2 or TRBV6-3 and TRBJ1-1. Germline CDR1 is MNHEY and CDR2 is SVGEGT. The CDR3 is 13 residues long. The CDR3 region is CASSYSENTEAFF.

Judged by frequency, this clonotype is medium-sized. The J gene is TRBJ2-1, the V gene TRBV7-6; TCRdb lists TRBD2, though no DNA is available to test this call. CDR3 size: 13 residues. Per germline, CDR1 SGHVS and CDR2 FNYEAQ. CDR3 in amino acids: CASTNSGTREQFF.

The genes are TRBV5-6 and TRBJ2-7; without DNA, the TCRdb call of TRBD1 cannot be checked. The CDR3 is 14 amino acids. Germline V lookup: CDR1 SGHDT, CDR2 YYEEEE. The CDR3 is CASSFGTSQYEQYF.

The J gene is TRBJ1-3, the V gene TRBV6-5; TCRdb's D call of TRBD1 is untestable without DNA. Germline V gives CDR1 MNHEY, CDR2 SVGAGI. CDR3 length: 17 amino acids. The CDR3 is CASSYHTGGASGNTIYF.

According to its frequency, this clonotype is medium-sized. The chain has TRBV5-6 and TRBJ2-2; without DNA, the TCRdb call of TRBD1 cannot be checked. The germline V gene has CDR1 SGHDT and CDR2 YYEEEE. This CDR3 contains 16 residues. CDR3 loop: CASTRGSGGVTGELFF.

In terms of frequency, this clonotype is large. V usage is TRBV19 and J usage is TRBJ2-3; TCRdb's D call of TRBD2 is untestable without DNA. The CDR3 is made up of 15 amino acids. The germline V gene encodes CDR1 LNHDA and CDR2 SQIVND (reference sequence). The CDR3 reads CASSPGLFLTDTQYF.

Measured by frequency, this clonotype is medium-sized (0.01 to 0.1%). The chain is built from TRBV5-4 and TRBJ2-2; TCRdb outputs TRBD1, but without DNA this stays unchecked. Per the germline V gene, CDR1 is SGHNT and CDR2 is YYREEE (reference sequence). The CDR3 has 15 residues. CDR3 residues: CASSIRDRETGELFF.

This clonotype is called medium-sized based on its frequency. This rearrangement joins TRBV19 to TRBJ1-5. The CDR3 has 15 amino acids. The germline V gene encodes CDR1 LNHDA and CDR2 SQIVND (reference sequence). The CDR3 sequence is CASSISIIKGQPQHF. The variable domain in full, completed from reference TRBV19 and TRBJ1-5, reads DGGITQSPKYLFRKEGQNVTLSCEQNLNHDAMYWYRQDPGQGLRLIYYSQIVNDFQKGDIAEGYSVSREKKESFPLTVTSAQKNPTAFYLCASSISIIKGQPQHFGDGTRLSIL.

This clonotype is medium-sized (0.01 to 0.1%) by frequency. The V call is TRBV30, the J call TRBJ1-6; TCRdb proposes TRBD1, but this gene call is untestable without DNA. Per the germline V gene, CDR1 is GTSNPN and CDR2 is SVGIG (reference sequence). This CDR3 contains 15 residues. CDR3 region: CAWKGESSYNSPLHF.